The clone carrying this TCR beta chain has only one observation. The antigen is undetermined. The data were obtained in a study of cytomegalovirus exposure and HLA in healthy donors. The length of the CDR3 is 15 residues. Germline lookup yields CDR1 LNHNV and CDR2 YYDKDF (reference sequence). The ends lost 0 bases at V and 4 bases at J; junction bases unmatched: 5. The PCR had 60 Vbeta and 13 Jbeta primers. TCRdb's table, derived via immunoSEQ multiplex PCR, lists solely in-frame clones and lacks some. Of fewer than 150,000 clones in the sample, roughly 83% were seen once. Study findings and constraints: According to a later analysis, donors in an Asian-associated ancestry cluster reportedly had fewer N-insertions than the roughly 720-donor mean. Productive status was seen about 87% or about 30% of the time for most TCR beta V segments in an earlier analysis.

The V call is TRBV15, the J call TRBJ1-2, with 7 bases aligning to TRBD1. The sample taken for sequencing was PBMCs. The receptor's source is a man aged 35 to 55 in good health and CMV-seropositive. The CDR3 reads CATSRDLDRAYGYTF. As DNA, the CDR3 is TGTGCCACCAGCAGAGATCTAGACAGGGCCTATGGCTACACCTTC.